This passage covers 24 T cell receptor beta chains from one sample sequenced in a study of PD-L1 blockade in urothelial cancer. Time point meaning: pretreatment peripheral blood. Data came from immunoSEQ multiplex PCR; TCRdb stores just in-frame clones and leaves some out. The sample comprises about 72,000 clones, approximately 86% of which are singletons, and 15% rests with the top ten. The sequencing used PBMCs, collected around atezolizumab (anti-PD-L1) treatment. All receptors come from a man aged 60-69 years with urothelial cancer.

The chain recombines TRBV11-2 with TRBJ1-1, with a tentative D call TRBD1 (5 bases). V gave up 5 bases and J gave up 6 bases, with 16 bases separating them. The germline CDR1 and CDR2 sequences are SGHAT and FQNNGV. This CDR3 region has 14 residues. CDR3 region: CASSPRRRGPEAFF. The CDR3 DNA reads as TGTGCCAGCAGCCCCCGCAGAAGGGGTCCTGAAGCTTTCTTT.

The chain recombines TRBV25-1 with TRBJ2-1; 13 nucleotides align to TRBD2. V was pared by 6 bases and J by 4 bases, with 9 bases of the junction left unmatched. Germline loops: CDR1 MGHDK, CDR2 SYGVNS. The CDR3 has 17 amino acids. CDR3: CASSPILTSGGYNEQFF. CDR3 sequence (DNA): TGTGCCAGCAGCCCCATCTTGACTAGCGGGGGGTACAATGAGCAGTTCTTC.

V and J are TRBV7-3 and TRBJ2-3; TRBD2 is a possible D gene (5 bases). The germline V gene has CDR1 SGHTA and CDR2 FQGTGA. CDR3 size: 15 residues. Trimming stripped 5 bases from V and 0 bases from J, with 12 bases between. CDR3 in amino acids: CASSPGVVSTDTQYF. The DNA of the CDR3 is TGTGCCAGCAGCCCCGGGGTCGTGAGCACAGATACGCAGTATTTT. Full variable domain (missing parts from reference TRBV7-3 and TRBJ2-3): GAGVSQTPSNKVTEKGKYVELRCDPISGHTALYWYRQSLGQGPEFLIYFQGTGAADDSGLPNDRFFAVRPEGSVSTLKIQRTERGDSAVYLCASSPGVVSTDTQYFGPGTRLTVL.

The V and J genes are TRBV27 and TRBJ2-7, with 10 bases that match TRBD1. This CDR3 spans 15 amino acids. The germline V gene has CDR1 MNHEY and CDR2 SMNVEV (reference sequence). The V gene end was trimmed by 6 bases and the J gene end by 2 bases; junction bases not matched to a gene: 7. Here the CDR3 reads CASRRTGQGTYEQYF. CDR3 DNA: TGTGCCAGCAGGCGAACGGGACAGGGGACCTACGAGCAGTACTTC.

The chain is built from TRBV6-6 and TRBJ1-6, with 9 bases that match TRBD1. Trimming at V came to 7 bases and at J to 7 bases, leaving 5 bases not matched to a gene. This CDR3 contains 14 residues. The V gene's germline CDR1 is MNHNY and CDR2 SVGAGI (reference sequence). CDR3 in DNA: TGTGCCAGCACCTTGGACAGGGGAAATTCACCCCTCCACTTT. Translated, it gives CASTLDRGNSPLHF.

V gene TRBV11-2 combines with J gene TRBJ2-1; tentative D call: TRBD2 (5 bases). V was cut by 1 base and J by 6 bases, with 10 bases left in between. CDR1 is SGHAT, CDR2 FQNNGV, per germline. The CDR3 has 14 residues. This CDR3 is CASSLVRGSNEQFF. In DNA, the CDR3 is TGTGCCAGCAGCTTAGTACGCGGGTCCAATGAGCAGTTCTTC.

There are many counts of this clone. The chain has TRBV5-1 and TRBJ2-5, with TRBD2 matching 8 bases. CDR1 is SGHRS and CDR2 is YFSETQ in the germline V gene. Losses at the gene ends were 0 bases for V and 5 bases for J; bases not matched to a gene: 6. The CDR3 spans 15 residues. The CDR3 region has the DNA TGCGCCAGCAGCTTGGCGGGGGGGCATTCGGAGACCCAGTACTTC. Translated: CASSLAGGHSETQYF.

J is TRBJ2-5 and V is TRBV5-1; D possibly corresponds to TRBD1 (6 bases). Germline CDR1 is SGHRS and CDR2 is YFSETQ. CDR3 size: 15 residues. V lost 1 base and J lost 5, with 15 bases in between. CDR3 loop: CASSLNPGAGETQYF. Here the CDR3 DNA reads TGCGCCAGCAGCTTGAACCCAGGGGCCGGGGAGACCCAGTACTTC.

J is TRBJ2-7 and V is TRBV6-6; the match to TRBD2 covers 13 bases. Germline CDR1 MNHNY, CDR2 SVGAGI (reference sequence). This CDR3 comprises 14 residues. V shed 10 bases and J 5 bases; nucleotides not matched to a gene: 8. This chain's CDR3 is CATLTSGGKHEQYF. The CDR3 coding sequence is TGTGCCACACTGACTAGCGGGGGGAAGCACGAGCAGTACTTC.

This clone was observed a single time. The V gene is TRBV19, the J gene TRBJ2-5; 14 bases match TRBD2. V lost 5 bases, J lost 4 bases, and 6 bases stayed unmatched. Germline assignment: CDR1 LNHDA and CDR2 SQIVND (reference sequence). The CDR3 is 16 residues long. CDR3: CASSSKTSGGGETQYF. The CDR3 nucleotides read TGTGCCAGTAGTTCTAAGACTAGCGGGGGGGGAGAGACCCAGTACTTC.

This rearrangement joins TRBV1 to TRBJ2-1; whether TRBD2, the table's D call, matches the DNA was not checked. TRBV1 is flagged as a pseudogene. CDR3 length: 17 amino acids. For the CDR3, the DNA is TGCACCAGCAGCCCTAGCCTAGCGGGGGAACCATACAATGAGCAGTTCTTC. It yields the protein CTSSPSLAGEPYNEQFF.

This chain connects TRBV9 to TRBJ2-2, with 12 nucleotides matching TRBD1. After removal of 6 bases from V and 7 bases from J, the junction contained 4 bases not matched to a gene. Per the germline V gene, CDR1 is SGDLS and CDR2 is YYNGEE. The CDR3 spans 14 residues. CDR3 residues: CASTGTGGIGELFF. DNA of the CDR3: TGTGCCAGCACGGGGACAGGGGGCATCGGGGAGCTGTTTTTT.

The rearrangement links TRBV5-4 to TRBJ1-2; TRBD1 matches 7 bases. Germline V CDR1 and CDR2: SGHNT, YYREEE (reference sequence). Trimming at V came to 1 base and at J to 4 bases, leaving 4 bases not matched to a gene. The CDR3 has 14 residues. CDR3 amino acids: CASSLTGTAYGYTF. DNA of the CDR3: TGTGCCAGCAGCTTGACCGGGACAGCCTATGGCTACACCTTC. Using reference TRBV5-4 and TRBJ1-2 for the parts outside the CDR3, the full variable domain is ETGVTQSPTHLIKTRGQQVTLRCSSQSGHNTVSWYQQALGQGPQFIFQYYREEENGRGNFPPRFSGLQFPNYSSELNVNALELDDSALYLCASSLTGTAYGYTFGSGTRLTVV.

V usage is TRBV5-1 and J usage is TRBJ2-7; D is possibly TRBD1 (6 bases). V was cut by 0 bases and J by 1 base, with 11 bases left in between. In germline, CDR1 is SGHRS, CDR2 YFSETQ. The CDR3 sequence is 15 residues long. CDR3 in amino acids: CASSLAPGASYEQYF. The CDR3 region has the DNA TGCGCCAGCAGCTTGGCGCCAGGGGCATCCTACGAGCAGTACTTC.

The chain recombines TRBV5-1 with TRBJ1-2, with 7 bases matching TRBD1. The CDR3 has 15 amino acids. Germline loops: CDR1 SGHRS, CDR2 YFSETQ. V gave up 0 bases and J gave up 2 bases; unmatched junction bases: 4. This chain's CDR3 is CASSLGPDRNYGYTF. The CDR3 bases are TGCGCCAGCAGCTTGGGTCCGGACAGGAACTATGGCTACACCTTC. Looking up the rest from reference TRBV5-1 and TRBJ1-2 gives the full variable domain: KAGVTQTPRYLIKTRGQQVTLSCSPISGHRSVSWYQQTPGQGLQFLFEYFSETQRNKGNFPGRFSGRQFSNSRSEMNVSTLELGDSALYLCASSLGPDRNYGYTFGSGTRLTVV.

This CDR3 reads CASSPSGTGGERELFF. Written as DNA, the CDR3 is TGTGCCAGCAGCCCCTCCGGGACAGGGGGCGAAAGGGAGCTGTTTTTT. This chain joins TRBV7-8 and TRBJ2-2; 12 bases agree with TRBD1. Germline-derived CDR1 and CDR2 are SGHVS and FQNEAQ. The ends lost 5 bases at V and 9 bases at J; junction bases unmatched: 10. This CDR3 region has 16 residues.

The chain has TRBV15 and TRBJ2-5, with TRBD2 matching 7 bases. Germline trimming cut 0 bases from V and 8 bases from J; bases unmatched to any gene: 6. Per the germline V gene, CDR1 is LNHNV and CDR2 is YYDKDF (reference sequence). This CDR3 is built from 14 residues. The CDR3 loop is CATSRDSGGSTQYF. The CDR3 bases are TGTGCCACCAGCAGAGACTCGGGGGGATCAACCCAGTACTTC. The full variable domain, its missing parts supplied by reference TRBV15 and TRBJ2-5, is DAMVIQNPRYQVTQFGKPVTLSCSQTLNHNVMYWYQQKSSQAPKLLFHYYDKDFNNEADTPDNFQSRRPNTSFCFLDIRSPGLGDTAMYLCATSRDSGGSTQYFGPGTRLLVL.

A single count supports this clone. The chain joins TRBV10-2 to TRBJ1-2; perhaps TRBD1 as D (6 bases). V gave up 4 bases and J gave up 8 bases, with 23 bases separating them. The V gene's germline CDR1 is WSHSY and CDR2 SAAADI. The CDR3 totals 16 residues. The CDR3 here is CASSGAPVGRGVGYTF. The CDR3 nucleotides read TGCGCCAGCAGTGGGGCCCCCGTGGGCAGGGGTGTCGGCTACACCTTC.

This chain uses TRBV5-1 with TRBJ1-1; D gene uncertain. This CDR3 spans 15 amino acids. From germline, CDR1 is SGHRS and CDR2 YFSETQ. Trimming shortened V by 4 bases and J by 1 base, and 14 bases separated the two germline ends. The CDR3 sequence: CASSRGGQANTEAFF. The CDR3 nucleotides read TGCGCCAGCAGCCGGGGTGGGCAGGCGAACACTGAAGCTTTCTTT.

V gene TRBV7-2 combines with J gene TRBJ2-5; 15 nucleotides agree with TRBD2. The germline gives CDR1 SGHTA, CDR2 FQGNSA. The V gene end was trimmed by 4 bases and the J gene end by 4 bases; junction bases not matched to a gene: 10. The CDR3 has 18 residues. The CDR3 sequence is CASSSPGLAGGRGETQYF. CDR3 sequence (DNA): TGTGCCAGCAGCTCCCCTGGACTAGCGGGGGGGCGCGGAGAGACCCAGTACTTC.

The chain combines TRBV4-1 with TRBJ2-7, with 8 bases lining up with TRBD2. J gave up 3 bases and V 2 bases, and 12 bases lay outside the gene matches. CDR3 length: 17 amino acids. Germline V lookup: CDR1 MGHRA, CDR2 YSYEKL. The CDR3 DNA reads TGCGCCAGCAGCCAAATAAAAACCACTAGCGGCTACTACGAGCAGTACTTC. Protein: CASSQIKTTSGYYEQYF.

The rearrangement uses TRBV5-4 and TRBJ2-5; D call uncertain. There are 15 residues in the CDR3. V was clipped by 0 bases and J by 4 bases, with 13 bases between them. Germline CDR1 is SGHNT and CDR2 is YYREEE (reference sequence). This CDR3 is CASSLGGVALETQYF. CDR3 DNA: TGTGCCAGCAGCTTGGGAGGAGTAGCTCTAGAGACCCAGTACTTC.

CDR3 nucleotides: TGTGCCAGCACTACAGGGGGCGCTTCTGGAAACACCATATATTTT. This translates into CASTTGGASGNTIYF. The V call is TRBV6-5, the J call TRBJ1-3; 9 bases match TRBD1. The CDR3 has 15 amino acids. Germline loops: CDR1 MNHEY, CDR2 SVGAGI. The V gene end was trimmed by 7 bases and the J gene end by 1 base; junction bases not matched to a gene: 5.

The chain carries TRBV9 and TRBJ2-2; D possibly corresponds to TRBD1 (5 bases). Trimming left V 3 bases short and J 2 bases short, with 14 bases between. Germline V CDR1 and CDR2: SGDLS, YYNGEE. The CDR3 length is 16 residues. This chain's CDR3 is CASSASWTRNTGELFF. The CDR3 nucleotides are TGTGCCAGCAGCGCGTCTTGGACACGCAACACCGGGGAGCTGTTTTTT.